The entry that follows covers one T cell receptor (beta chain) sequence. TCRdb's table, derived via immunoSEQ multiplex PCR, lists solely in-frame clones and lacks some. This table holds approximately 210,000 clones, 85% found once. This record belongs to a study of blood T cell repertoires in COVID-19. Across the whole study: The samples span acute and convalescent COVID-19 from the United States, Italy and Spain. T cells, B-cell-depleted T cells, or PBMCs provided the cDNA or gDNA that served as material.

Germline V gene data show CDR1 as SGHRS and CDR2 as YFSETQ. V was pared by 0 bases and J by 4 bases, with 8 bases between. This CDR3 comprises 14 residues. This TCR was sampled from a man in his 60s with COVID-19, enrolled during active disease. Sequenced sample: peripheral blood. The gene calls are TRBV5-1 and TRBJ1-3; perhaps TRBD1 as D (6 bases). The CDR3 coding sequence is TGCGCCAGCAGCTTGGCCGGACAGGGAAACACCATATATTTT. Its protein product is CASSLAGQGNTIYF.